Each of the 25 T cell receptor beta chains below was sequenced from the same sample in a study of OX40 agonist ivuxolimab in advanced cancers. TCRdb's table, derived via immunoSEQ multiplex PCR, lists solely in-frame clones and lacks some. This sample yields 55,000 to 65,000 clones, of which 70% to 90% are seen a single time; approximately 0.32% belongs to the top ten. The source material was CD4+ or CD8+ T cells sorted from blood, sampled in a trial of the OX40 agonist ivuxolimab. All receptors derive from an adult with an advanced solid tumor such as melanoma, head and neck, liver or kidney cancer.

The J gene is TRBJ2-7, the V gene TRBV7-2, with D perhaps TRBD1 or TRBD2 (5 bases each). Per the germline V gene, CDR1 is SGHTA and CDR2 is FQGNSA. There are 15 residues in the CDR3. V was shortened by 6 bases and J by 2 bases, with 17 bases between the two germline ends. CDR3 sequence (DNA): TGTGCCAGCAGTTCTGGGGACGGGAAGACCTACGAGCAGTACTTC. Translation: CASSSGDGKTYEQYF.

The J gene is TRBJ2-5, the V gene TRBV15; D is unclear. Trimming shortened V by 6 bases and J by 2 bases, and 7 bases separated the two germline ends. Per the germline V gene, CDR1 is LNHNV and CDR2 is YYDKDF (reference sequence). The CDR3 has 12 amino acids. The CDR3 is CATRDGQETQYF. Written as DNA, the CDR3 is TGTGCCACCAGGGACGGACAAGAGACCCAGTACTTC.

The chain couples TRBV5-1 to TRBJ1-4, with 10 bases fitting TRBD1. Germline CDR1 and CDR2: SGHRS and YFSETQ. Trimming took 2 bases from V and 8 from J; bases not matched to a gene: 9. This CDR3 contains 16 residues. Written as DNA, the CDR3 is TGCGCCAGCAGCTTCCCCAGTGGACAGGGGGTAGAAAAACTGTTTTTT. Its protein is CASSFPSGQGVEKLFF.

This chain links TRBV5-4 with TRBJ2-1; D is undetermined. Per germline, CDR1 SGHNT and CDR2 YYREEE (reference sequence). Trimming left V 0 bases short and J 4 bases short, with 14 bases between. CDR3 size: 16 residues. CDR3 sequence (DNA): TGTGCCAGCAGCTTGGGTACCCCTCGAGTATACAATGAGCAGTTCTTC. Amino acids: CASSLGTPRVYNEQFF.

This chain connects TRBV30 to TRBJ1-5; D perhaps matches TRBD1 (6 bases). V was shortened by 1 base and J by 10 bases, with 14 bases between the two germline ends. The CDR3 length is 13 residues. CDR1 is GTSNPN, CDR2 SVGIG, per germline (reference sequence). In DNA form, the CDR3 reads TGTGCCTGGAGTGGGGGGGGCCATGTCCCCCAGCATTTT. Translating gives CAWSGGGHVPQHF.

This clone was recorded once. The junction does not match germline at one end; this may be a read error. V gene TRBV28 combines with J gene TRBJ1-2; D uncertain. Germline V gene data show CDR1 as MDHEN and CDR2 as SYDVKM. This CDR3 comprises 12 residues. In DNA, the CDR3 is TGTGCCAGCAGGCCTAATAGGAATGGATACACCTTC. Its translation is CASRPNRNGYTF.

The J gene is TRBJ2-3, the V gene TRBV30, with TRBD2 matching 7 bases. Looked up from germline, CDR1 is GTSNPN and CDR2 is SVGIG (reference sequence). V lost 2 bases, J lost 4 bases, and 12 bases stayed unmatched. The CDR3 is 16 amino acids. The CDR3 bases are TGTGCCTGGAGTCTGTCCACGGGACTAAGCCCAGATACGCAGTATTTT. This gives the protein CAWSLSTGLSPDTQYF.

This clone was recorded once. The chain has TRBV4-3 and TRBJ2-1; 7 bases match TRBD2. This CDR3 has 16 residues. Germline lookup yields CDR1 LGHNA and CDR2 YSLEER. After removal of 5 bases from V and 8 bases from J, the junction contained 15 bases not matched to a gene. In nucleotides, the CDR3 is TGCGCCAGCAGCACTCAATTAGGGACTATCAACGATGAGCAGTTCTTC. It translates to CASSTQLGTINDEQFF.

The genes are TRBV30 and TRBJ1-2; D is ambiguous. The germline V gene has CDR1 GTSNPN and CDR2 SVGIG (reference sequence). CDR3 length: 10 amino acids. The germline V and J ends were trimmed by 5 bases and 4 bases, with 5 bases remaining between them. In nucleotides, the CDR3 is TGTGCCTGGGGAGCCTATGGCTACACCTTC. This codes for CAWGAYGYTF.

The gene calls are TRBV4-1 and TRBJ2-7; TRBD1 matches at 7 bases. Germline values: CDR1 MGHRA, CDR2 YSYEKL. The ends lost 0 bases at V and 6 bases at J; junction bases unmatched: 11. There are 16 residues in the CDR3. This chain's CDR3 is CASSQDQAGGFSEQYF. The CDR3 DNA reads TGCGCCAGCAGCCAAGATCAAGCAGGGGGATTCTCCGAGCAGTACTTC.

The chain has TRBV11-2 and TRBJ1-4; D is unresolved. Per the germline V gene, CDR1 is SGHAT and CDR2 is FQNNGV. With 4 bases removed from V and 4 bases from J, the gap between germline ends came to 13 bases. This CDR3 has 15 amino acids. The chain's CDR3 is CASSSNRGGNEKLFF. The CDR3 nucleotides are TGTGCCAGCAGCTCGAACCGGGGAGGTAATGAAAAACTGTTTTTT.

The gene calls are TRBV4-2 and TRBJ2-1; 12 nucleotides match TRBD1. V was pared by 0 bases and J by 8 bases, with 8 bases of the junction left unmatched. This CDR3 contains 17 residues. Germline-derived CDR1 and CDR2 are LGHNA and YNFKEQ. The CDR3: CASSQEPWGQGAYEQFF. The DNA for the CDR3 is TGTGCCAGCAGCCAAGAACCCTGGGGACAGGGGGCTTATGAGCAGTTCTTC.

This CDR3 reads CATRDLSTDTQYF. The CDR3 nucleotides read TGTGCCACCCGGGACTTGAGCACAGATACGCAGTATTTT. The genes are TRBV10-3 and TRBJ2-3; tentative D call: TRBD2 (6 bases). From germline, CDR1 is ENHRY and CDR2 SYGVKD. The CDR3 runs to 13 residues. Between the trimmed V and J ends, which lost 10 bases and 0 bases, there was a span of 11 bases.

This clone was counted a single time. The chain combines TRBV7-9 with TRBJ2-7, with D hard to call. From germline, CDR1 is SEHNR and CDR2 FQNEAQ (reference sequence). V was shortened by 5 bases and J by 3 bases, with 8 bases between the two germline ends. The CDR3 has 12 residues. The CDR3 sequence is CASSPGRYEQYF. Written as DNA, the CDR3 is TGTGCCAGCAGCCCAGGCCGCTACGAGCAGTACTTC.

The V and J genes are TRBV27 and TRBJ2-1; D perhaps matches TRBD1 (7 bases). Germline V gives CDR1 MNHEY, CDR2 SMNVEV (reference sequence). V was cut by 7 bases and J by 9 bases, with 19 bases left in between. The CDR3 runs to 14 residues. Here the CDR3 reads CASTSGTPGGEQFF. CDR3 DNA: TGTGCCAGCACCTCCGGGACTCCAGGGGGTGAGCAGTTCTTC.

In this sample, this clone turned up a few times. In nucleotides, the CDR3 is TGTGCCATCAGGAAACTCCCTAACGGGACCCAGTACTTC. This gives the protein CAIRKLPNGTQYF. The genes are TRBV10-3 and TRBJ2-5; D uncertain. The CDR3 extends over 13 amino acids. In germline, CDR1 is ENHRY, CDR2 SYGVKD. The V and J ends lost 6 bases and 7 bases respectively, with 15 bases between them.

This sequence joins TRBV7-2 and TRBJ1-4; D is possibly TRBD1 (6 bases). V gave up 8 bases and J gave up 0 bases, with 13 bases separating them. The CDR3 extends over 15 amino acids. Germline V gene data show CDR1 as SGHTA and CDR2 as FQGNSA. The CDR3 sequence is CASARGLATNEKLFF. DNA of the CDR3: TGTGCCAGCGCCAGGGGCCTCGCAACTAATGAAAAACTGTTTTTT.

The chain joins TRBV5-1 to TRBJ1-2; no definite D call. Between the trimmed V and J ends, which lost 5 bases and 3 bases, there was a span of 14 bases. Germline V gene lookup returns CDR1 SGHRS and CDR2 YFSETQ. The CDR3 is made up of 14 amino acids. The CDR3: CASSSLDGDYGYTF. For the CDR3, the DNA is TGCGCCAGCAGTTCGCTGGACGGGGACTATGGCTACACCTTC.

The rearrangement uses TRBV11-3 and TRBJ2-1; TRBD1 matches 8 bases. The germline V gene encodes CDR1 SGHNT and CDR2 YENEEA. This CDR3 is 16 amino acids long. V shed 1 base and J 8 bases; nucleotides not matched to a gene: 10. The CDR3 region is CASSLGRTGLIDEQFF. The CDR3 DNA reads TGTGCCAGCAGCTTAGGCAGGACAGGGTTAATCGATGAGCAGTTCTTC.

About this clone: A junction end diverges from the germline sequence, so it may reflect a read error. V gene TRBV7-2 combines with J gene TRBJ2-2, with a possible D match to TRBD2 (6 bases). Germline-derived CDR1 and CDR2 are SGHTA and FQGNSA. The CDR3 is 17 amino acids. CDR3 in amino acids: CASGFRDSPPNTGELFF. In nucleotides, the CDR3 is TGTGCCAGCGGCTTCCGGGACTCCCCCCCGAACACCGGGGAGCTGTTTTTT.

Here the CDR3 DNA reads TGTGCCAGCAGTGAAAGTGCGGCAGCCCCGGAGGATGGCTACACCTTC. Residues: CASSESAAAPEDGYTF. The chain is built from TRBV2 and TRBJ1-2; no reliable D call. Germline V gene lookup returns CDR1 SNHLY and CDR2 FYNNEI. The CDR3 loop spans 16 amino acids. V was pared by 2 bases and J by 6 bases, with 19 bases between.

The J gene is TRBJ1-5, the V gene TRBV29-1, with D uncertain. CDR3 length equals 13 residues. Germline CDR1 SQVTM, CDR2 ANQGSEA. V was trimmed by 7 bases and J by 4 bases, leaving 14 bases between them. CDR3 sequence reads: CSALAERNQPQHF. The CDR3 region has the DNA TGCAGCGCCCTTGCCGAGAGGAATCAGCCCCAGCATTTT.

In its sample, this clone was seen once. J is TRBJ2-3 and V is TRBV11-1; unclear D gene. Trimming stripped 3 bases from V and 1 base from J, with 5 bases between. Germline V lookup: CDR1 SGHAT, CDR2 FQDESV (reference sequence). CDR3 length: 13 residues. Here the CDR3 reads CASSFQRTDTQYF. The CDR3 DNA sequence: TGTGCCAGCAGCTTCCAGCGCACAGATACGCAGTATTTT. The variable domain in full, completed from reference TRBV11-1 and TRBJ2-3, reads EAEVAQSPRYKITEKSQAVAFWCDPISGHATLYWYRQILGQGPELLVQFQDESVVDDSQLPKDRFSAERLKGVDSTLKIQPAELGDSAMYLCASSFQRTDTQYFGPGTRLTVL.

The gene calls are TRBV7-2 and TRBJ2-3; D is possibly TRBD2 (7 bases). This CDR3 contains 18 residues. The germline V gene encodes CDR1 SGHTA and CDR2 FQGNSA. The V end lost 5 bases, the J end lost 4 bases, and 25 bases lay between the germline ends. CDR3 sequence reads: CASSLGWGGALSPDTQYF. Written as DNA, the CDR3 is TGTGCCAGCAGCCTAGGATGGGGGGGGGCGCTTTCCCCAGATACGCAGTATTTT.

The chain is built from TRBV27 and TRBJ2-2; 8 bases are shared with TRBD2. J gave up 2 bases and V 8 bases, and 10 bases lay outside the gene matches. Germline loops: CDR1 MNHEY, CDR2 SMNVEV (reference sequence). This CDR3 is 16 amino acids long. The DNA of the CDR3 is TGTGCCAGCTGGCGAGCGGGGGCCGAAAACACCGGGGAGCTGTTTTTT. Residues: CASWRAGAENTGELFF.